This T cell receptor (beta chain) was captured by sequencing in a study of human T cells and chemical hapten exposure. Whole-study context: Throughout a study of roughly 5.5 months, patients underwent weekly scalp administration of diphenylcyclopropenone doses. Patients, largely female, had alopecia areata, totalis or universalis. Study-wide findings and caveats: DPC sensitization left the count of TCRs above 1 in 1000 unchanged.

This clonotype has only a few counts. Its antigen remains unknown. Using its own MiXCR run on the RACE reads, TCRdb lists one record per CDR3 protein. Of about 89,000 distinct CDR3 sequences in the sample, 10% to 11% are singletons; the top ten hold about 3.1%. V dropped 4 bases and J dropped 4 bases, with 12 bases sitting between them. This CDR3 has 15 amino acids. Germline assignment: CDR1 SGHKS and CDR2 YYEKEE (reference sequence). Stated time point: pre-sensitization, week 0. Regarding treatment: therapeutic diphenylcyclopropenone sensitization with weekly scalp DPC. The source material was whole blood, sampled in connection with sensitization to the hapten diphenylcyclopropenone (DPC). The chain couples TRBV5-5 to TRBJ2-6; D unresolved. The source is a woman aged 55-69 years with alopecia areata. Some clones in this sample may be carry-over from other donors' samples. The CDR3 DNA sequence: TGTGCCAGCAGCCCTTTCAACTTCGGGGCCAACGTCCTGACTTTC. Its protein is CASSPFNFGANVLTF.